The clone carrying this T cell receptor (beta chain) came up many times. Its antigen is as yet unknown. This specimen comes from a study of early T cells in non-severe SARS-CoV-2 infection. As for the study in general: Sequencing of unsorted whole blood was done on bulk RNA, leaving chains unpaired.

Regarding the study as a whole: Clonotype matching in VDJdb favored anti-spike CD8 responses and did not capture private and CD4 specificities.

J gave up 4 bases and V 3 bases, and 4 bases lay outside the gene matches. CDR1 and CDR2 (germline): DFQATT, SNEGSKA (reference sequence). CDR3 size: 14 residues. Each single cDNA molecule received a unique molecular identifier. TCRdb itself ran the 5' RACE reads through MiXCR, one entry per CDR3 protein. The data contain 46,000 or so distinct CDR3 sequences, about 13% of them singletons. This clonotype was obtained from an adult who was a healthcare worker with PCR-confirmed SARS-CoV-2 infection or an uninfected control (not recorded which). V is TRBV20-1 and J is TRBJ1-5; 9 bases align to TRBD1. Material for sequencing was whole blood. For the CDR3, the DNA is TGCAGTGCTAGGAGTGACAGGGGGAATCAGCCCCAGCATTTT. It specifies CSARSDRGNQPQHF.